This passage covers 13 T cell receptor beta chains from one sample sequenced in a study of CD8 T cells in Susac syndrome. An amount of RNA that ranged from about 0.45 to 1 ug was reverse transcribed with random hexamers. TCRdb itself ran the immunoSEQ multiplex PCR reads through MiXCR, one entry per CDR3 protein. This sample has around 80,000 distinct CDR3 sequences, with about 93% found just once. Sequenced sample: CD8+ T cells from PBMCs. These receptors originate from a human donor with Susac syndrome.

V usage is TRBV18 and J usage is TRBJ2-6; possibly TRBD1 or TRBD2 for D (6 bases each). This CDR3 spans 16 amino acids. Trimming shortened V by 6 bases and J by 5 bases, and 17 bases separated the two germline ends. Germline V gene lookup returns CDR1 KGHSH and CDR2 LQKENI. This CDR3 is CASSPWGARRANVLTF. The CDR3 DNA follows: TGTGCCAGCTCCCCATGGGGGGCGCGCAGGGCCAACGTCCTGACTTTC.

CDR3 coding DNA: TGTGCCAGCAGCAAACCCCTTCGGGACTCCCTAGGGTACGAGCAGTACTTC. Encoded protein: CASSKPLRDSLGYEQYF. The chain links TRBV21-1 to TRBJ2-7; the DNA was not compared with TRBD2, the D call given in the table. TRBV21-1 is marked as a pseudogene. The CDR3 sequence is 17 residues long.

The chain employs TRBV7-8 and TRBJ2-3, with D unclear. Germline V CDR1 and CDR2: SGHVS, FQNEAQ. Trimming cost V 6 bases and J 2 bases, with 9 bases left between them. This CDR3 has 13 residues. The DNA for the CDR3 is TGTGCCAGCAGGATCAGAGACACAGATACGCAGTATTTT. Encoded protein: CASRIRDTDTQYF.

This clonotype was found once. The rearrangement joins TRBV20-1 to TRBJ1-2; D is uncertain. Trimming removed 8 bases from V and 0 bases from J, with 10 bases in between. This CDR3 spans 12 amino acids. From germline, CDR1 is DFQATT and CDR2 SNEGSKA (reference sequence). This CDR3 reads CSSEWTNYGYTF. The CDR3 DNA reads TGCAGTTCAGAGTGGACTAACTATGGCTACACCTTC.

CDR3 sequence reads: CASSYQGQGYTNTEAFF. As DNA, the CDR3 is TGTGCCAGCAGTTACCAGGGGCAGGGGTATACCAACACTGAAGCTTTCTTT. The rearrangement joins TRBV6-5 to TRBJ1-1; D perhaps matches TRBD1 (6 bases). Per germline, CDR1 MNHEY and CDR2 SVGAGI. The V gene lost 2 bases and the J gene lost 2 bases, with 18 bases spanning the gap. This CDR3 spans 17 amino acids.

V is TRBV5-4 and J is TRBJ1-1; D is unclear. Germline CDR1 SGHNT, CDR2 YYREEE (reference sequence). V lost 6 bases and J lost 7, with 13 bases in between. The CDR3 consists of 12 residues. CDR3 nucleotide sequence: TGTGCCAGCAATCAGGACGGGAATGAAGCTTTCTTT. Translated: CASNQDGNEAFF.

The chain is built from TRBV20-1 and TRBJ1-3; TRBD1 matches at 11 bases. The length of the CDR3 is 19 residues. The V and J ends lost 3 bases and 0 bases, in that order; junction bases with no gene match: 13. Germline CDR1 reads DFQATT; CDR2 reads SNEGSKA (reference sequence). CDR3 amino acids: CSASAAGTGGPHSGNTIYF. The CDR3 bases are TGCAGTGCTAGCGCTGCCGGGACAGGGGGTCCTCACTCTGGAAACACCATATATTTT.

V usage is TRBV29-1 and J usage is TRBJ2-7; the match to TRBD1 covers 8 bases. Germline loops: CDR1 SQVTM, CDR2 ANQGSEA. Trimming cost V 4 bases and J 6 bases; bases outside gene matches: 11. The CDR3 is made up of 14 amino acids. The CDR3 sequence: CSVGLGNRGSEQYF. The CDR3 coding sequence is TGCAGCGTTGGATTGGGGAACAGGGGGTCCGAGCAGTACTTC.

The chain carries TRBV5-1 and TRBJ1-4; weak D call: TRBD1 (5 bases). Germline CDR1 SGHRS, CDR2 YFSETQ. CDR3 length equals 16 residues. The V end lost 4 bases, the J end lost 0 bases, and 13 bases lay between the germline ends. The CDR3 loop is CASSQSRDPTNEKLFF. DNA of the CDR3: TGCGCCAGCAGCCAATCCAGGGATCCAACTAATGAAAAACTGTTTTTT.

This clonotype is a singleton in its sample. The gene calls are TRBV7-9 and TRBJ1-4, with D unclear. Trimming left V 3 bases short and J 7 bases short, with 18 bases between. Germline CDR1 SEHNR, CDR2 FQNEAQ (reference sequence). The CDR3 length is 16 residues. CDR3 amino acids: CASSFTSNGFGEKLFF. CDR3 DNA sequence: TGTGCCAGCAGCTTCACCTCAAACGGGTTCGGTGAAAAACTGTTTTTT.

The chain links TRBV7-8 to TRBJ2-5; 11 bases align to TRBD2. The CDR3 consists of 19 residues. V dropped 0 bases and J dropped 5; count of bases not matched to a gene: 14. Germline V lookup: CDR1 SGHVS, CDR2 FQNEAQ. The CDR3 coding sequence is TGTGCCAGCAGCTTAGCTGGGGGGGCTAGCGGGAGGTCTGGGGAGACCCAGTACTTC. Its translation: CASSLAGGASGRSGETQYF.

This chain connects TRBV29-1 to TRBJ1-2; D not resolved. In germline, CDR1 is SQVTM, CDR2 ANQGSEA. V lost 6 bases and J lost 3, with 17 bases in between. The CDR3 spans 14 residues. The CDR3 DNA reads as TGCAGCGTCCACGTCGGGAATACCTACTATGGCTACACCTTC. Its translation: CSVHVGNTYYGYTF.

The genes are TRBV6-1 and TRBJ1-2; D remains ambiguous. Per germline, CDR1 MNHNS and CDR2 SASEGT. This CDR3 has 12 amino acids. Trimming shortened V by 8 bases and J by 4 bases, and 11 bases separated the two germline ends. This CDR3 is CASGRALYGYTF. CDR3 sequence (DNA): TGTGCCAGCGGAAGGGCCCTCTATGGCTACACCTTC.